The 3 T cell receptor beta chains presented below share a single source sample, sequenced in a study of blood T cell repertoires in COVID-19. TCRdb's table, derived via immunoSEQ multiplex PCR, lists solely in-frame clones and lacks some. The repertoire includes tens of thousands of clones, approximately 78% of them detected once, and more than 5.5% sits in the top ten. The sample taken for sequencing was peripheral blood. The receptors originated from a man aged 45-65 years with active or convalescent COVID-19.

The chain employs TRBV5-3 and TRBJ2-3, with D possibly matching TRBD2 (6 bases). TRBV5-3 is annotated as an ORF whose role is uncertain. The V end was cut by 0 bases, the J end by 5 bases, with 10 bases between. The CDR3 spans 14 residues. The CDR3 region has the DNA TGTGCCAGAAGCTTGGTTGCGGGGTTAGATACGCAGTATTTT. Protein product: CARSLVAGLDTQYF.

The chain recombines TRBV7-2 with TRBJ1-4, with D possibly TRBD1 on 5 matching bases. The V end lost 3 bases, the J end lost 5 bases, and 13 bases lay between the germline ends. The CDR3 spans 15 residues. From germline, CDR1 is SGHTA and CDR2 FQGNSA. CDR3 coding DNA: TGTGCCAGCAGCTTCCTCGGGACTCCCAATGAAAAACTGTTTTTT. Translated: CASSFLGTPNEKLFF.

The table lists this clone with a few counts. The CDR3 is CASSSVGRGETQYF. CDR3 in DNA: TGTGCCAGCAGTTCGGTGGGCAGGGGGGAGACCCAGTACTTC. The V call is TRBV28, the J call TRBJ2-5, with 7 bases that match TRBD1. Losses at the gene ends were 4 bases for V and 5 bases for J; bases not matched to a gene: 7. This CDR3 spans 14 amino acids. The germline CDR1 and CDR2 sequences are MDHEN and SYDVKM. The entire variable domain, with the rest obtained from reference TRBV28 and TRBJ2-5, is as follows: DVKVTQSSRYLVKRTGEKVFLECVQDMDHENMFWYRQDPGLGLRLIYFSYDVKMKEKGDIPEGYSVSREKKERFSLILESASTNQTSMYLCASSSVGRGETQYFGPGTRLLVL.